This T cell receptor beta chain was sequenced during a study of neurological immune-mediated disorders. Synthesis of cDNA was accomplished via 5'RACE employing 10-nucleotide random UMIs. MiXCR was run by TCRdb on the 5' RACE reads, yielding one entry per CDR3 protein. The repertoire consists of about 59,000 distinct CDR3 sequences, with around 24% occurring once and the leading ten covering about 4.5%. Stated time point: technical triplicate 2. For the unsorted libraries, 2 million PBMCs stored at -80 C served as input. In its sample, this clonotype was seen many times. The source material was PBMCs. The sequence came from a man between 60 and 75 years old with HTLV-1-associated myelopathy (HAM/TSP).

The DNA for the CDR3 is TGCGCCAGCACCCCACTAGCGGTCACAGATACGCAGTATTTT. Translated, it gives CASTPLAVTDTQYF. The gene calls are TRBV5-1 and TRBJ2-3; 8 bases map to TRBD2. V trimming: 6 bases; J trimming: 2 bases; junction bases outside the gene matches: 5. This CDR3 comprises 14 residues. The germline gives CDR1 SGHRS, CDR2 YFSETQ.